This record concerns one T cell receptor beta chain sequence. What it recognizes is unknown. Through a sample-barcoded 5' primer and a J-beta primer mix, a second PCR was run for about 6 to 11 cycles. TCRdb recomputed calls from the 5' RACE reads with MiXCR, one row per CDR3 protein. The table records 790,000 or so distinct CDR3 sequences, about 56% of them present only once. V lost 0 bases to trimming and J lost 5 bases, with 12 bases between them. The germline CDR1 and CDR2 sequences are KGHDR and SFDVKD. CDR3 length: 16 amino acids. This specimen comes from a study of blood T cells in healthy people across ages. Regarding the study as a whole: Researchers report that TCR beta diversity correlated strongly with naive T cell percentage. Diversity estimated from one million T cells was considered an underestimate. Age showed a roughly linear inverse relationship with TCR beta diversity per million T cells.

Sequencing was done on a sample of blood. This chain joins TRBV24-1 and TRBJ2-2, with D uncertain. The receptor comes from a man between 35 and 55 years old in good health. CDR3 amino acids: CATSDLRSGETGELFF. DNA for the CDR3: TGTGCCACCAGTGATTTGAGGTCGGGTGAGACCGGGGAGCTGTTTTTT.